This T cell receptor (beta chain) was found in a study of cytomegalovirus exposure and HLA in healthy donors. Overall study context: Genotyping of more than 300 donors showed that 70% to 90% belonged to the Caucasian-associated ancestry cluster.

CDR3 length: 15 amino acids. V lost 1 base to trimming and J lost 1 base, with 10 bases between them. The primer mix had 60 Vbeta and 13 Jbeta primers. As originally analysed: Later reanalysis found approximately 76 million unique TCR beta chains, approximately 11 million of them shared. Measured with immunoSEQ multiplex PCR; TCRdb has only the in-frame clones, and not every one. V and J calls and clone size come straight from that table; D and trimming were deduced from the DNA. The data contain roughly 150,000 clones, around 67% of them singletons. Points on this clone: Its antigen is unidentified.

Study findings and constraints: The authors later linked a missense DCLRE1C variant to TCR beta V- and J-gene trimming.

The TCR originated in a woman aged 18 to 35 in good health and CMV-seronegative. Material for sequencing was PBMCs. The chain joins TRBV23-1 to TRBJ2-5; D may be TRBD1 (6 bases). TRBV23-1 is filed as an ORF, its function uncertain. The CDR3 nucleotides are TGCGCCAGCAGTCAATTGGGGGCCCCCCAAGAGACCCAGTACTTC. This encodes CASSQLGAPQETQYF.